This T cell receptor (beta chain) was sequenced for a study of T cell changes during pregnancy in multiple sclerosis. The V gene end was trimmed by 7 bases and the J gene end by 2 bases; junction bases not matched to a gene: 4. Germline-derived CDR1 and CDR2 are SGHDT and YYEEEE. The CDR3 is 15 amino acids. Libraries were prepared by immunoSEQ multiplex PCR; TCRdb keeps only in-frame clonotypes and omits some of them. This table holds about 80,000 clones, about 92% found once. This TCR derives from a female donor with multiple sclerosis, enrolled in a pregnancy study. The sample consisted of peripheral blood, taken before pregnancy. This rearrangement joins TRBV5-6 to TRBJ2-5, with TRBD2 matching over 14 bases. Written as DNA, the CDR3 is TGTGCCAGCTCTTGGACTAGCGGGGGGCAAGAGACCCAGTACTTC. Amino acid sequence: CASSWTSGGQETQYF.